This TCR beta chain was documented in a study of human T cells and chemical hapten exposure. The wider study: On the upper back, patch tests were applied with 0.01% DPC and read at 6 days. General study results and limits: TCRs above 1 in 1000 frequency did not change with DPC sensitization.

The library attached unique molecular identifiers to individual cDNA molecules. TCRdb re-derived calls from the RACE reads in MiXCR, one entry per CDR3 protein. This sample has more than 150,000 distinct CDR3 sequences, with 30% found just once. This clonotype was detected only a few times. Antigen specificity is unknown. Described time point: pre-sensitization, week 0. This sample's treatment: therapeutic diphenylcyclopropenone sensitization with weekly scalp DPC. The CDR3 spans 15 residues. In germline, CDR1 is SGDLS, CDR2 YYNGEE. V was pared by 4 bases and J by 7 bases, with 21 bases between. The specimen was whole blood, collected in connection with sensitization to the hapten diphenylcyclopropenone (DPC). This clonotype originated in a woman in her twenties or thirties with alopecia areata. Some clones in this sample may be carry-over from other donors' samples. V gene TRBV9 combines with J gene TRBJ2-7, with D perhaps matching TRBD1 (6 bases). In DNA, the CDR3 is TGTGCCAGCAGCACCCTGGGGGCGCAGTGGTCAGAGCAGTACTTC. Residues: CASSTLGAQWSEQYF.